This TCR beta chain was observed in a study of blood T cell repertoires in COVID-19. Study summary: Collection of acute and convalescent COVID-19 samples took place in the United States, Italy and Spain. The cDNA or gDNA used as material had been derived from T cells, B-cell-depleted T cells, or PBMCs.

This CDR3 is 14 amino acids long. The germline CDR1 and CDR2 sequences are KGHDR and SFDVKD. The germline V and J ends were trimmed by 9 bases and 1 base, with 15 bases remaining between them. Original methodology: Researchers report that nucleated cell counts were estimated from reference gene primer amplification. The assay was immunoSEQ multiplex PCR, and TCRdb's table has in-frame clones only and misses some. V, J and clone size derive from that table, while D and trimming were established from the DNA sequence. The sample comprises around 180,000 clones, roughly 80% of which are singletons, and roughly 17% rests with the top ten.

The specimen was peripheral blood. The chain uses TRBV24-1 and TRBJ2-7; a weak D match, TRBD2 (5 bases). The TCR comes from a man in his 60s with active or convalescent COVID-19. The CDR3 coding sequence is TGTGCCACCCGTCCCAGCGGACCGTCCTACGAGCAGTACTTC. Its translation: CATRPSGPSYEQYF.